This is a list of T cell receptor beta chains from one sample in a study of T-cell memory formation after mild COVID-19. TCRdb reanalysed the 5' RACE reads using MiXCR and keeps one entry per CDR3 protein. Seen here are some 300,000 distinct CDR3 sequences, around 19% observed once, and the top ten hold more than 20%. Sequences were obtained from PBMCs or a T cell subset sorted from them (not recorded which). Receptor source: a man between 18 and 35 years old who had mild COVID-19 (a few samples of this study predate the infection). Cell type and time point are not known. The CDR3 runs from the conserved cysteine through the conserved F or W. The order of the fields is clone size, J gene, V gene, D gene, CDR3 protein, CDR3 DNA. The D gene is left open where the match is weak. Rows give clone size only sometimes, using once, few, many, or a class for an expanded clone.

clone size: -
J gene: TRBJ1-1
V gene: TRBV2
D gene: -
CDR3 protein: CASSERNTEAFF
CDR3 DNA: TGTGCCAGCAGTGAACGCAACACTGAAGCTTTCTTT

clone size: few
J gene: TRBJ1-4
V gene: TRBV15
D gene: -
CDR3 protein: CATSRGQVGNEKLFF
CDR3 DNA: TGTGCCACCAGCAGAGGACAGGTCGGAAATGAAAAACTGTTTTTT

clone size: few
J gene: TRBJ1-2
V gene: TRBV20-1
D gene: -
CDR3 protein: CSLEGVFGIYTF
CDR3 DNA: TGCAGCCTGGAGGGGGTGTTTGGAATCTACACCTTC

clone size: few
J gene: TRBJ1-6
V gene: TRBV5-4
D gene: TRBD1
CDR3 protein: CASSLKSGGIYNSPLHF
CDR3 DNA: TGTGCCAGCAGCTTGAAATCAGGGGGCATTTATAATTCACCCCTCCACTTT

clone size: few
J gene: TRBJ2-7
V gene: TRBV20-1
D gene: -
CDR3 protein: CSAWGTYEQYF
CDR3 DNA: TGCAGTGCGTGGGGGACCTACGAGCAGTACTTC

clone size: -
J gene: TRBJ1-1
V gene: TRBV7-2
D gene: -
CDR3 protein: CASSRATGATEAFF
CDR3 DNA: TGTGCCAGCAGCCGAGCCACGGGGGCCACTGAAGCTTTCTTT

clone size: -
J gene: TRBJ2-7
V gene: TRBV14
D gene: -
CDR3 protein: CASSPEGFSYEQYF
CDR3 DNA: TGTGCCAGCAGCCCGGAGGGCTTTTCCTACGAGCAGTACTTC

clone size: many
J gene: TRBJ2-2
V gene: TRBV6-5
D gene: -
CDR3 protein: CASRSIGGRNTGELFF
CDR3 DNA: TGTGCCAGCAGAAGTATCGGGGGGCGGAACACCGGGGAGCTGTTTTTT

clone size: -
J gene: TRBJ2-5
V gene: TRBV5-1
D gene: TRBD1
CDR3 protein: CASSSDRGGTQYF
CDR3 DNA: TGCGCCAGCAGCTCAGACAGGGGTGGGACCCAGTACTTC

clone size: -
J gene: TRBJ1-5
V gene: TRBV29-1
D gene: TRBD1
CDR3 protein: CSVGTGRQPQHF
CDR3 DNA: TGCAGCGTAGGGACAGGGCGGCAGCCCCAGCATTTT

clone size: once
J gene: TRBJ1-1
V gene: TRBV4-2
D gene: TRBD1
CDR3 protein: CASSFRTGLRGTEAFF
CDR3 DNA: TGTGCCAGCAGCTTCCGGACAGGGTTGAGGGGGACTGAAGCTTTCTTT